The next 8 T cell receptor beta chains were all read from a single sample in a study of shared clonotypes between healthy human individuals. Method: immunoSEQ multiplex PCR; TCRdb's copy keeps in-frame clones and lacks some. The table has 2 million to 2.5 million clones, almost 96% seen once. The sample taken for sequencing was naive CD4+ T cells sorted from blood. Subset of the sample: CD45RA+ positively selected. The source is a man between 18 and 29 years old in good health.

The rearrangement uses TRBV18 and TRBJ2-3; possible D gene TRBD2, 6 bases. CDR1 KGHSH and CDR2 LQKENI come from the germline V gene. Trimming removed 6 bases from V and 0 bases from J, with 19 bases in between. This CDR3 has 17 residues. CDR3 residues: CASSNPYLSGSTDTQYF. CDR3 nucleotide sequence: TGTGCCAGCTCGAACCCGTATCTGAGCGGGAGCACAGATACGCAGTATTTT.

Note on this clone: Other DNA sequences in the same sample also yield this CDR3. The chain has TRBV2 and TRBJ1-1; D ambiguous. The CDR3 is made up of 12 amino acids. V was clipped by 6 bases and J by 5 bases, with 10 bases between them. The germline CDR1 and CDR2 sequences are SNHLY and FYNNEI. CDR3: CASSVTGTEAFF. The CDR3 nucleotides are TGTGCCAGCAGCGTAACGGGTACTGAAGCTTTCTTT.

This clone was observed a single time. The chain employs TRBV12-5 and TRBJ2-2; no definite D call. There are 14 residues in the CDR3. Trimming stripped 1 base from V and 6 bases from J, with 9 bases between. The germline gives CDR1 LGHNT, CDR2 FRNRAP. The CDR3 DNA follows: TGTGCTAGTGGTTTGGGGAGTGAATCCGGGGAGCTGTTTTTT. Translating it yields CASGLGSESGELFF.

For the CDR3, the DNA is TGTGCCAGCAGTTTCCAATCTGGGGGAGTAGGAAACACCATATATTTT. Translation: CASSFQSGGVGNTIYF. The J gene is TRBJ1-3, the V gene TRBV28; perhaps TRBD1 as D (5 bases). CDR1 and CDR2 (germline): MDHEN, SYDVKM. Trimming removed 3 bases at V and 4 bases at J, with 16 bases between. The CDR3 contains 16 residues.

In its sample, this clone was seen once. The CDR3, as DNA: TGTGCCAGCAGTGGTGAGGTTTCCTACAATGAGCAGTTCTTC. Translated, it gives CASSGEVSYNEQFF. The chain employs TRBV2 and TRBJ2-1, with D unclear. Trimming cost V 4 bases and J 1 base, with 8 bases left between them. Germline loops: CDR1 SNHLY, CDR2 FYNNEI. This CDR3 spans 14 amino acids.

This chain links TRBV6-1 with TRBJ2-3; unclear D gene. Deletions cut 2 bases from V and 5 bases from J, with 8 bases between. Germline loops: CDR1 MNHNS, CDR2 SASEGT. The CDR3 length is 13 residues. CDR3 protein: CASSESPLDTQYF. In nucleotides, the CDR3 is TGTGCCAGCAGTGAAAGTCCGCTAGATACGCAGTATTTT.

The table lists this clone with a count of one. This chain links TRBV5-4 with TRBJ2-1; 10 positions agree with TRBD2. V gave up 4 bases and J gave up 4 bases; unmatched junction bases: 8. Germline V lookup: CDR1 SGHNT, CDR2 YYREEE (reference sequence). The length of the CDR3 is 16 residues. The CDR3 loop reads CASSASLAGNYNEQFF. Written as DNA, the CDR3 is TGTGCCAGCAGCGCCTCACTAGCGGGGAATTACAATGAGCAGTTCTTC.

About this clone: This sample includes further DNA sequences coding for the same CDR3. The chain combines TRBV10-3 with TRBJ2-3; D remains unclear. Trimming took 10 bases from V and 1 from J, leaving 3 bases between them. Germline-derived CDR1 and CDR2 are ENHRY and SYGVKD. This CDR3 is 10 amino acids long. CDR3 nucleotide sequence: TGTGCCACCGGCACAGATACGCAGTATTTT. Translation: CATGTDTQYF.